The 20 T cell receptor beta chains given below trace back to one sample, sequenced in a study of long-term antiretroviral therapy in people with HIV (dated by TCRdb to 2021 to 2024). Sequencing of the TRB variable region was done with the immunoSEQ hsTCRB v3.0 assay at survey level resolution. TCRdb retrieved this table from immuneACCESS and kept in-frame rearrangements only. Not all clones are present; in checked studies, unresolved V genes account for under half, and no reason is known for the remainder. In all, the sample holds about 20,000 clones, and 78% of those were seen once. Jointly, the top ten make up 12% to 15% of the sample. The source was unsorted PBMCs, collected 0.3 years after starting antiretroviral therapy. Receptors originate from a woman aged 45-65 years with HIV.

V usage is TRBV5-1 and J usage is TRBJ2-5; TRBD2 matches at 8 bases. Germline V gene lookup returns CDR1 SGHRS and CDR2 YFSETQ. This CDR3 has 15 amino acids. Losses at the gene ends were 0 bases for V and 5 bases for J; bases not matched to a gene: 6. CDR3 nucleotides: TGCGCCAGCAGCTTGGCCTACGGGAGGGGCGAGACCCAGTACTTC. Translating gives CASSLAYGRGETQYF. Filled out from reference TRBV5-1 and TRBJ2-5, the complete variable domain reads KAGVTQTPRYLIKTRGQQVTLSCSPISGHRSVSWYQQTPGQGLQFLFEYFSETQRNKGNFPGRFSGRQFSNSRSEMNVSTLELGDSALYLCASSLAYGRGETQYFGPGTRLLVL.

This clone was detected only a few times. The chain joins TRBV5-3 to TRBJ2-7; D remains unclear. TRBV5-3 is recorded as an ORF, its role being uncertain. Between the trimmed V and J ends, which lost 4 bases and 3 bases, there was a span of 11 bases. The CDR3 covers 13 residues. CDR3 protein: CARSPKTGYEQYV. In nucleotides, the CDR3 is TGTGCCAGAAGCCCCAAGACGGGCTACGAGCAGTACGTC.

The V and J genes are TRBV5-4 and TRBJ1-5; no reliable D call. This CDR3 is 13 amino acids long. V lost 4 bases and J 4 bases, leaving 9 bases between the germline ends. Germline V CDR1 and CDR2: SGHNT, YYREEE (reference sequence). The CDR3 spells CASSRGENQPQHF. The CDR3, as DNA: TGTGCCAGCAGCCGGGGAGAAAATCAGCCCCAGCATTTT. Full variable domain (missing parts from reference TRBV5-4 and TRBJ1-5): ETGVTQSPTHLIKTRGQQVTLRCSSQSGHNTVSWYQQALGQGPQFIFQYYREEENGRGNFPPRFSGLQFPNYSSELNVNALELDDSALYLCASSRGENQPQHFGDGTRLSIL.

The chain's CDR3 is CASSLTGPEAFF. The CDR3 coding sequence is TGTGCCAGCAGCTTAACCGGGCCCGAAGCTTTCTTT. The V call is TRBV7-9, the J call TRBJ1-1, with D uncertain. Germline V gene sequence: CDR1 SEHNR, CDR2 FQNEAQ (reference sequence). Trimming took off 2 bases at V and 8 bases at J, with 9 bases between the two ends. This CDR3 spans 12 amino acids.

This sequence joins TRBV2 and TRBJ1-2; the D gene is possibly TRBD1 (5 bases). CDR3 length: 13 amino acids. With 7 bases removed from V and 6 bases from J, the gap between germline ends came to 15 bases. The germline V gene has CDR1 SNHLY and CDR2 FYNNEI. CDR3 amino acids: CASTRREEDGYTF. As DNA, the CDR3 is TGTGCCAGCACGCGCAGGGAGGAAGATGGCTACACCTTC.

Here the CDR3 DNA reads TGCAGCGCTGTCCGGGGGGTGGGTACAGATACGCAGTATTTT. It encodes CSAVRGVGTDTQYF. The V and J genes are TRBV29-1 and TRBJ2-3, with 7 bases fitting TRBD2. From germline, CDR1 is SQVTM and CDR2 ANQGSEA. V shed 7 bases, J shed 3 bases, and the junction held 10 bases outside the gene matches. This CDR3 region has 14 residues.

J is TRBJ1-1 and V is TRBV4-1; TRBD1 matches 7 bases. With 1 base clipped from V and 1 base from J, the junction kept 3 bases outside the gene matches. The CDR3 is 15 residues long. Looked up from germline, CDR1 is MGHRA and CDR2 is YSYEKL. DNA of the CDR3: TGCGCCAGCAGCCAAGTGGCAGGGGGGAACACTGAAGCTTTCTTT. Translating it yields CASSQVAGGNTEAFF.

A few counts support this clone. V gene TRBV7-9 combines with J gene TRBJ1-2; D unclear. This CDR3 has 12 residues. Germline CDR1 reads SEHNR; CDR2 reads FQNEAQ (reference sequence). The V end was cut by 3 bases, the J end by 7 bases, with 9 bases between. CDR3 sequence (DNA): TGTGCCAGCAGCTTCTCTGGAGGTGGCTACACCTTC. Translated, it gives CASSFSGGGYTF.

This clone was counted only a few times. The chain joins TRBV5-6 to TRBJ1-2, with D possibly TRBD1 on 6 matching bases. The V end lost 0 bases, the J end lost 5 bases, and 14 bases lay between the germline ends. Germline CDR1 reads SGHDT; CDR2 reads YYEEEE. The CDR3 length is 15 residues. The CDR3 loop is CASSLGQVTGYGYTF. As DNA, the CDR3 is TGTGCCAGCAGCTTGGGACAGGTTACGGGGTATGGCTACACCTTC. The full variable domain, in which reference TRBV5-6 and TRBJ1-2 provide the parts outside the CDR3, is DAGVTQSPTHLIKTRGQQVTLRCSPKSGHDTVSWYQQALGQGPQFIFQYYEEEERQRGNFPDRFSGHQFPNYSSELNVNALLLGDSALYLCASSLGQVTGYGYTFGSGTRLTVV.

The rearrangement uses TRBV12-5 and TRBJ2-4, with TRBD2 matching 10 bases. Germline V gene data show CDR1 as LGHNT and CDR2 as FRNRAP. V dropped 6 bases and J dropped 5; count of bases not matched to a gene: 1. This CDR3 region has 13 residues. The CDR3 bases are TGTGCTAGTGGCGGACTAGCGGAAAACATTCAGTACTTC. Translated: CASGGLAENIQYF.

This rearrangement joins TRBV6-1 to TRBJ1-6; no reliable D call. Trimming removed 7 bases at V and 0 bases at J, with 7 bases between. The CDR3 length is 14 residues. Per the germline V gene, CDR1 is MNHNS and CDR2 is SASEGT. The CDR3 bases are TGTGCCAGCATTCCTAGCTCCTATAATTCACCCCTCCACTTT. Translating it yields CASIPSSYNSPLHF.

This clone was seen a few times. The chain carries TRBV19 and TRBJ1-5; TRBD1 matches 9 bases. Germline assignment: CDR1 LNHDA and CDR2 SQIVND (reference sequence). This CDR3 spans 19 amino acids. V lost 3 bases to trimming and J lost 0 bases; unmatched junction nucleotides: 12. For the CDR3, the DNA is TGTGCCAGTAGTATTCGACGCGGGACAGGGAGAGATAGCAATCAGCCCCAGCATTTT. This codes for CASSIRRGTGRDSNQPQHF.

In its sample, this clone was seen a few times. This chain links TRBV5-4 with TRBJ1-2; no firm D call. CDR3 size: 14 residues. The V end lost 4 bases, the J end lost 8 bases, and 18 bases lay between the germline ends. CDR1 and CDR2 (germline): SGHNT, YYREEE (reference sequence). The CDR3 is CASSIRASPQGYTF. The CDR3, as DNA: TGTGCCAGCAGCATCCGGGCTTCCCCCCAAGGCTACACCTTC. Together with reference TRBV5-4 and TRBJ1-2, the CDR3 gives the full variable domain: ETGVTQSPTHLIKTRGQQVTLRCSSQSGHNTVSWYQQALGQGPQFIFQYYREEENGRGNFPPRFSGLQFPNYSSELNVNALELDDSALYLCASSIRASPQGYTFGSGTRLTVV.

This chain links TRBV15 with TRBJ1-4; no clear D. Germline CDR1 LNHNV, CDR2 YYDKDF (reference sequence). V lost 4 bases to trimming and J lost 0 bases, with 9 bases between them. The CDR3 has 15 residues. CDR3 in amino acids: CATSKGGATNEKLFF. The CDR3 region has the DNA TGTGCCACCAGCAAGGGCGGTGCAACTAATGAAAAACTGTTTTTT.

This clone was seen just once. The genes are TRBV2 and TRBJ1-1; unclear D gene. Germline CDR1 and CDR2: SNHLY and FYNNEI. The V end lost 7 bases, the J end lost 8 bases, and 20 bases lay between the germline ends. The CDR3 loop spans 14 amino acids. The CDR3 here is CASNSIQGFTEAFF. CDR3 DNA sequence: TGTGCCAGCAATTCAATTCAAGGGTTCACAGAAGCTTTCTTT.

The rearrangement uses TRBV19 and TRBJ2-5; D remains unclear. Germline V gene lookup returns CDR1 LNHDA and CDR2 SQIVND (reference sequence). The ends were cut back, 3 bases at V and 5 bases at J, with 19 bases in the middle. The CDR3 has 16 amino acids. The CDR3 protein is CASSMVGLGRQETQYF. DNA for the CDR3: TGTGCCAGTAGTATGGTCGGTTTGGGCCGCCAGGAGACCCAGTACTTC.

This chain joins TRBV7-9 and TRBJ1-3, with D unresolved. The CDR3 consists of 15 residues. The germline V gene has CDR1 SEHNR and CDR2 FQNEAQ (reference sequence). Trimming removed 5 bases from V and 7 bases from J, with 18 bases in between. The chain's CDR3 is CASSPEGSRRNTIYF. CDR3 nucleotide sequence: TGTGCCAGCAGCCCGGAGGGCAGCCGGAGGAACACCATATATTTT.

This chain joins TRBV9 and TRBJ2-3; D not certain. Between the trimmed V and J ends, which lost 3 bases and 3 bases, there was a span of 2 bases. Germline loops: CDR1 SGDLS, CDR2 YYNGEE. The CDR3 sequence is 11 residues long. The CDR3, as DNA: TGTGCCAGCAGCGCTACAGATACGCAGTATTTT. This translates into CASSATDTQYF.

The chain has TRBV13 and TRBJ2-3, with D hard to call. CDR1 PRHDT and CDR2 FYEKMQ come from the germline V gene (reference sequence). This CDR3 has 17 residues. V was clipped by 5 bases and J by 4 bases, with 22 bases between them. The CDR3 sequence: CASSAQVGLTSADTQYF. The CDR3 coding sequence is TGTGCCAGCAGCGCCCAAGTTGGGCTCACTTCCGCAGATACGCAGTATTTT.

The chain combines TRBV6-6 with TRBJ1-2; 9 bases are shared with TRBD1. Losses at the gene ends were 4 bases for V and 7 bases for J; bases not matched to a gene: 10. The CDR3 contains 15 residues. Germline V lookup: CDR1 MNHNY, CDR2 SVGAGI (reference sequence). The CDR3 here is CASSSPMTGGVGYTF. CDR3 nucleotides: TGTGCCAGCAGTTCACCAATGACAGGGGGGGTTGGCTACACCTTC.